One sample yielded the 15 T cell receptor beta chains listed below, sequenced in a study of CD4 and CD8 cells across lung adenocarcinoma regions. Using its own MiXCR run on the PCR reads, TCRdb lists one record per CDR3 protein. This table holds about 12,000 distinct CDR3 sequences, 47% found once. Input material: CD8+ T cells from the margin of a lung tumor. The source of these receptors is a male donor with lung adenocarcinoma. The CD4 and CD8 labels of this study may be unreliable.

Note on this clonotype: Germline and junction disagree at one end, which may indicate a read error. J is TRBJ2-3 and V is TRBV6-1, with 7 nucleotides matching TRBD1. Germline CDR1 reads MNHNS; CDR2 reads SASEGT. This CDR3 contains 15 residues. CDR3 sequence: CARSEGGRVPETQYF. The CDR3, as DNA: TGTGCCAGGAGTGAAGGGGGCCGCGTCCCAGAGACGCAGTACTTT.

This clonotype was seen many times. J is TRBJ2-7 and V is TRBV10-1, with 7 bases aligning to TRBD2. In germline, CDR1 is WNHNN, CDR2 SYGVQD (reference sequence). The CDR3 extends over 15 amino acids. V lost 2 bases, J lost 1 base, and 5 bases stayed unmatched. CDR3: CASSEGAGLSYEQYF. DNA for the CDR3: TGCGCCAGCAGTGAGGGGGCGGGACTATCCTACGAGCAGTACTTC.

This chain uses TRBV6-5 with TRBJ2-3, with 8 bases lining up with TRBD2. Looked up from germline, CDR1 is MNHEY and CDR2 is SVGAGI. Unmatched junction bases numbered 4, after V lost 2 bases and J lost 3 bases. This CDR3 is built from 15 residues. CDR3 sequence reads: CASSYRLAGTDTQYF. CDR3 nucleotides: TGTGCCAGCAGTTACAGGCTAGCGGGTACAGATACGCAGTATTTT.

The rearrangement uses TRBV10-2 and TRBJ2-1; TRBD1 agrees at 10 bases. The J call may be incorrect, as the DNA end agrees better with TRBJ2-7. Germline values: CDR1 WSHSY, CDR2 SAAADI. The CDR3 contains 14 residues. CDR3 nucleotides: TGCGCCAGCAGGGGGGACAGGGGATCCTACGAGCAGTACTTC. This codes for CASRGDRGSYEQYF.

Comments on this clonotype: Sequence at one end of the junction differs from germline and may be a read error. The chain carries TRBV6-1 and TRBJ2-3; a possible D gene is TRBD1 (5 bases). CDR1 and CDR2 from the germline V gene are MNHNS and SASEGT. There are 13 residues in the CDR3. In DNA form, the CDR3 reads TGTGCCAGGGGGCTGTGGGCCACAGATACGCAGTATTTC. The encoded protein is CARGLWATDTQYF.

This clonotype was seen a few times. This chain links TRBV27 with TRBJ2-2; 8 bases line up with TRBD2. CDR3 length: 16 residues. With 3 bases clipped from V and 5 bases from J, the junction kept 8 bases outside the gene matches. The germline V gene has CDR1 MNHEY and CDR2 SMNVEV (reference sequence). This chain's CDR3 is CASSFLAGGGTGELFF. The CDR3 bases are TGTGCCAGCAGTTTCCTGGCGGGAGGTGGGACCGGGGAGCTGTTTTTT.

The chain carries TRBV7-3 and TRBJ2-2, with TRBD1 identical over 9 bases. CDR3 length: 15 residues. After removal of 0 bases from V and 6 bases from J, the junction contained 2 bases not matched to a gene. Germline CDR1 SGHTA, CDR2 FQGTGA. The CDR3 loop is CASSLTDRGSGELFF. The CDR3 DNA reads TGTGCCAGCAGCTTAACGGACAGGGGTTCCGGGGAGCTGTTTTTT.

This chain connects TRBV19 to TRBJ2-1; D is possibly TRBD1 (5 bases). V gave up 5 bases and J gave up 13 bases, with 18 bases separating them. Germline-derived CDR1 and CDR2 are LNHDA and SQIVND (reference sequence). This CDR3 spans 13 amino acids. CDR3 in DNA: TGTGCCAGTAGTGGGCCAGGGTTGGAGACCCAGTTCTTC. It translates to CASSGPGLETQFF.

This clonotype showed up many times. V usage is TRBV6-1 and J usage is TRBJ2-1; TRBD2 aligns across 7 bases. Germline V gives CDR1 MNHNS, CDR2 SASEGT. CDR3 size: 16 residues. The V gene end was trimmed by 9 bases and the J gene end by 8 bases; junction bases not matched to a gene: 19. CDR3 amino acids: CASKGGRELIGDEQFF. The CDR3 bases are TGTGCCAGTAAGGGCGGGAGAGAGCTAATTGGCGATGAGCAGTTCTTC.

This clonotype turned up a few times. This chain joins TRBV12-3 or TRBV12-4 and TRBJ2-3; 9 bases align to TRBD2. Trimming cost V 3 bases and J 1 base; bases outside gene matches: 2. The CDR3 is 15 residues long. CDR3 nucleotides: TGTGCCAGCAGTTTGACTAGCGGCGGCACAGATACGCAGTATTTT. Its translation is CASSLTSGGTDTQYF.

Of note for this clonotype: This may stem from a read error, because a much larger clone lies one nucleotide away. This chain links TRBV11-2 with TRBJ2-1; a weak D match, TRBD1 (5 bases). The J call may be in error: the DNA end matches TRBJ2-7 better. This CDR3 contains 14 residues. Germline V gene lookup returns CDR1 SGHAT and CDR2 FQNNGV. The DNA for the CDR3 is TGTGCCAGCAGCTTAGATCCCAGGGATGGTGAGCAGTACTTC. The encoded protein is CASSLDPRDGEQYF.

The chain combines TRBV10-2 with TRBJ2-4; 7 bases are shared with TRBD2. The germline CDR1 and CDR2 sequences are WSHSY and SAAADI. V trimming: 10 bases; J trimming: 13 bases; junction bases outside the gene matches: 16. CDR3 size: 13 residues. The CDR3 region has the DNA TGCGCCACCGGACTAGGAGCCGCAGATACGCAGTACTTC. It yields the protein CATGLGAADTQYF.

CDR3 sequence (DNA): TGCAGCGCTAAGTGGCAGGGCAACAATGAGCAGTTCTTC. It translates to CSAKWQGNNEQFF. The chain couples TRBV29-1 to TRBJ2-1, with a possible D match to TRBD1 (5 bases). The CDR3 covers 13 residues. Germline CDR1 is SQVTM and CDR2 is ANQGSEA. Trimming removed 7 bases at V and 5 bases at J, with 15 bases between.

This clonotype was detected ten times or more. The CDR3 nucleotides read TGTGCCAGCAGTCCTAGCAGACAGGGGCACTCCTACAATGAGCAGTTCTTC. Residues: CASSPSRQGHSYNEQFF. The chain joins TRBV27 to TRBJ2-1, with TRBD1 matching over 8 bases. Germline CDR1 and CDR2: MNHEY and SMNVEV (reference sequence). J was trimmed by 0 bases and V by 5 bases; bases with no gene match: 9. The length of the CDR3 is 17 residues.

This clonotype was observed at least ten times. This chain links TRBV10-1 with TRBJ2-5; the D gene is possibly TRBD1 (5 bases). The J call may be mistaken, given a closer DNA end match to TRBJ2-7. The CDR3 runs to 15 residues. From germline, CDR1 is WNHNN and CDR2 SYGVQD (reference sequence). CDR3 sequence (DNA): TGCGCCAGCAGTGACCTGCAGCCCCAGGGCTACGAGCAGTACTTC. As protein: CASSDLQPQGYEQYF.